These 32 T cell receptor beta chains came from one sample sequenced in a study of T cells expressing NK-cell markers (dated by TCRdb to 2019 to 2021). Library preparation used 5' RACE. For sequencing, an Illumina HiSeq 2000 was employed. TCRdb reprocessed the reads and assigns one entry to each CDR3 protein sequence, leaving out DNA. Per the sample table, the count is roughly 390,000 distinct CDR3 sequences. 5.2% of the sample belongs to the ten largest clones. Material: blood T cells: a sorted CD56 or NKG2C T cell subset, CD4+ or CD8+ T cells, or bulk PBMC T cells (not recorded which). The source of these receptors is a man between 18 and 69 years old in good health.

The chain uses TRBV7-2 and TRBJ1-2; TCRdb picks TRBD1, but there is no DNA to check that call. This CDR3 has 14 amino acids. Germline loops: CDR1 SGHTA, CDR2 FQGNSA. The CDR3 loop is CASGTGNLGYGYTF.

V gene TRBV20-1 combines with J gene TRBJ2-6; TCRdb's D call of TRBD1 is untestable without DNA. CDR1 and CDR2 (germline): DFQATT, SNEGSKA (reference sequence). The CDR3 extends over 18 amino acids. The CDR3 spells CSASRFGGQPSGANVLTF.

The V gene is TRBV28, the J gene TRBJ1-1. The CDR3 extends over 13 amino acids. Germline CDR1 is MDHEN and CDR2 is SYDVKM. This CDR3 is CASTSWLGTEAFF. Supplemented by reference TRBV28 and TRBJ1-1, the full variable domain reads DVKVTQSSRYLVKRTGEKVFLECVQDMDHENMFWYRQDPGLGLRLIYFSYDVKMKEKGDIPEGYSVSREKKERFSLILESASTNQTSMYLCASTSWLGTEAFFGQGTRLTVV.

V and J are TRBV6-5 and TRBJ2-2; TCRdb lists TRBD1, though no DNA is available to test this call. CDR3 size: 15 residues. Germline CDR1 reads MNHEY; CDR2 reads SVGAGI. CDR3: CASSYRGPGTGELFF.

This chain connects TRBV6-5 to TRBJ2-3. The CDR3 consists of 14 residues. Germline-derived CDR1 and CDR2 are MNHEY and SVGAGI. CDR3: CASSYSASADTQYF.

The CDR3 sequence: CSASRLPVGELFF. J is TRBJ2-2 and V is TRBV20-1. CDR1 and CDR2 (germline): DFQATT, SNEGSKA (reference sequence). The CDR3 has 13 amino acids.

The chain links TRBV24-1 to TRBJ2-5; TCRdb selects TRBD1, and the lack of DNA leaves this call unchecked. Germline V gene sequence: CDR1 KGHDR, CDR2 SFDVKD. This CDR3 region has 16 residues. The CDR3 loop reads CATSDLVGGPRETQYF.

This chain connects TRBV6-5 to TRBJ1-2. Per the germline V gene, CDR1 is MNHEY and CDR2 is SVGAGI. The CDR3 contains 13 residues. CDR3 region: CASSYDGSLGYTF.

This rearrangement joins TRBV29-1 to TRBJ1-1; the D call of TRBD1 rests on TCRdb alone, since no DNA is present to check it. The CDR3 length is 13 residues. The germline CDR1 and CDR2 sequences are SQVTM and ANQGSEA. The CDR3 region is CSVEDHVDTGAFF.

This rearrangement joins TRBV3-1 to TRBJ1-5. CDR3 size: 14 residues. Germline CDR1 is LGHDT and CDR2 is YNNKEL (reference sequence). Here the CDR3 reads CASSAKYSNQPQHF.

This chain connects TRBV7-9 to TRBJ2-1. CDR3 length: 15 residues. The germline V gene encodes CDR1 SEHNR and CDR2 FQNEAQ (reference sequence). The CDR3 loop is CASSIDTSSYNEQFF.

The V gene is TRBV5-1, the J gene TRBJ1-4; TCRdb selects TRBD1, and the lack of DNA leaves this call unchecked. The CDR3 loop spans 16 amino acids. Germline V gives CDR1 SGHRS, CDR2 YFSETQ. CDR3 sequence: CASSREQASSGEKLFF.

The rearrangement links TRBV20-1 to TRBJ1-5. Germline assignment: CDR1 DFQATT and CDR2 SNEGSKA (reference sequence). The CDR3 has 15 residues. CDR3 region: CSARSQGGSNQPQHF.

V gene TRBV10-3 combines with J gene TRBJ2-1. The V gene's germline CDR1 is ENHRY and CDR2 SYGVKD. The CDR3 is made up of 13 amino acids. CDR3 in amino acids: CAILAKPYNEQFF.

This rearrangement joins TRBV20-1 to TRBJ2-5. Looked up from germline, CDR1 is DFQATT and CDR2 is SNEGSKA (reference sequence). The CDR3 is 13 residues long. CDR3 residues: CSAREVLQETQYF.

The chain recombines TRBV7-8 with TRBJ2-3; there is no DNA to check the TCRdb D call of TRBD2. CDR1 and CDR2 from the germline V gene are SGHVS and FQNEAQ. The CDR3 length is 19 residues. The CDR3 reads CASSLGHTSGGASTDTQYF.

The rearrangement links TRBV9 to TRBJ1-1. The CDR3 sequence is 14 residues long. In germline, CDR1 is SGDLS, CDR2 YYNGEE. CDR3: CASTRGWAMAEAFF.

The chain carries TRBV7-2 and TRBJ1-1; the TCRdb call, TRBD1, lacks DNA for checking. Germline V gene data show CDR1 as SGHTA and CDR2 as FQGNSA. The CDR3 spans 13 residues. The chain's CDR3 is CASSANRDREAFF.

The rearrangement links TRBV11-1 to TRBJ2-5; TCRdb names TRBD1, which stays unverified in the absence of DNA. Germline V lookup: CDR1 SGHAT, CDR2 FQDESV (reference sequence). CDR3 length: 18 residues. CDR3 loop: CASSFRDRGVGMQETQYF.

This chain joins TRBV15 and TRBJ2-7; TCRdb lists TRBD1, though no DNA is available to test this call. Germline V gene data show CDR1 as LNHNV and CDR2 as YYDKDF (reference sequence). The CDR3 runs to 17 residues. The CDR3 sequence: CATSSLQGGGRSYEQYF.

This chain links TRBV5-1 with TRBJ2-1; TCRdb gives TRBD2 as the D gene, but with no DNA this cannot be confirmed. Germline-derived CDR1 and CDR2 are SGHRS and YFSETQ. This CDR3 has 15 residues. The CDR3 loop reads CASSLSLAGGHEQFF.

The V call is TRBV3-1, the J call TRBJ2-1; TCRdb's D call, TRBD2, is unchecked because there is no DNA. The germline V gene has CDR1 LGHDT and CDR2 YNNKEL (reference sequence). The CDR3 consists of 15 residues. The CDR3 sequence: CASSVLAGGYNEQFF.

J is TRBJ2-2 and V is TRBV16; no DNA is available, so the TRBD2 call from TCRdb remains unchecked. From germline, CDR1 is KGHSY and CDR2 FQNENV. This CDR3 region has 16 residues. The CDR3 is CASSHPGPRRSGELFF.

The V call is TRBV5-1, the J call TRBJ2-2; TCRdb returns TRBD1, unconfirmable since there is no DNA. The CDR3 is 15 amino acids. Germline CDR1 reads SGHRS; CDR2 reads YFSETQ. CDR3 protein: CASSRVSANTGELFF. Based on the CDR3 plus reference TRBV5-1 and TRBJ2-2, the full variable domain is KAGVTQTPRYLIKTRGQQVTLSCSPISGHRSVSWYQQTPGQGLQFLFEYFSETQRNKGNFPGRFSGRQFSNSRSEMNVSTLELGDSALYLCASSRVSANTGELFFGEGSRLTVL.

The chain uses TRBV19 and TRBJ2-7; checking the TCRdb D call of TRBD1 is not possible without DNA. The CDR3 consists of 17 residues. Germline assignment: CDR1 LNHDA and CDR2 SQIVND (reference sequence). The CDR3 loop is CASSTDPRGSLSYEQYF.

The chain carries TRBV5-1 and TRBJ2-7; TCRdb gives TRBD2 as the D gene, but with no DNA this cannot be confirmed. This CDR3 has 17 residues. Germline V lookup: CDR1 SGHRS, CDR2 YFSETQ. The CDR3 reads CASSLGTSGGAQGEQYF.

The chain joins TRBV7-2 to TRBJ2-1; the TRBD1 assignment by TCRdb is unverifiable without DNA. The CDR3 length is 15 residues. Germline V gives CDR1 SGHTA, CDR2 FQGNSA. CDR3 region: CASRRGGYSNNEQFF.

The chain couples TRBV3-1 to TRBJ2-3; as DNA is missing, the TRBD2 call by TCRdb cannot be tested. This CDR3 has 16 amino acids. Per germline, CDR1 LGHDT and CDR2 YNNKEL (reference sequence). The chain's CDR3 is CASSLTKRGGRDTQYF.

This chain uses TRBV5-4 with TRBJ2-2. The CDR3 totals 16 residues. The germline V gene has CDR1 SGHNT and CDR2 YYREEE (reference sequence). CDR3 protein: CASSLPGTVNTGELFF.

The CDR3 here is CASSYSIMVGRGRTGELFF. The chain has TRBV6-5 and TRBJ2-2; the TCRdb call, TRBD1, lacks DNA for checking. The length of the CDR3 is 19 residues. Germline V gene data show CDR1 as MNHEY and CDR2 as SVGAGI.

CDR3 sequence: CAISESGVGPYEQYF. The V call is TRBV10-3, the J call TRBJ2-7. Germline CDR1 is ENHRY and CDR2 is SYGVKD. The CDR3 runs to 15 residues.

CDR3 in amino acids: CASSPLDTGELFF. V is TRBV18 and J is TRBJ2-2. Germline loops: CDR1 KGHSH, CDR2 LQKENI. The CDR3 is 13 amino acids.